This TCR beta chain was captured by sequencing in a study of blood T cell repertoires in COVID-19. Profiled with immunoSEQ multiplex PCR; TCRdb holds only in-frame clones, not every one. The data show 70,000 to 95,000 clones, with roughly nine tenths seen just once and 2.5% to 3.5% held by the top ten. Sequencing was performed on peripheral blood. This clonotype was sampled from a man in his forties or fifties with COVID-19, enrolled during active disease.

The chain's CDR3 is CASSLVVSGVQPQHF. In nucleotides, the CDR3 is TGTGCCAGCAGCTTAGTGGTGTCAGGGGTTCAGCCCCAGCATTTT. The chain uses TRBV11-2 and TRBJ1-5; tentative D call: TRBD1 (6 bases). The CDR3 runs 15 residues. The V end was cut by 1 base, the J end by 6 bases, with 13 bases between. Per the germline V gene, CDR1 is SGHAT and CDR2 is FQNNGV.